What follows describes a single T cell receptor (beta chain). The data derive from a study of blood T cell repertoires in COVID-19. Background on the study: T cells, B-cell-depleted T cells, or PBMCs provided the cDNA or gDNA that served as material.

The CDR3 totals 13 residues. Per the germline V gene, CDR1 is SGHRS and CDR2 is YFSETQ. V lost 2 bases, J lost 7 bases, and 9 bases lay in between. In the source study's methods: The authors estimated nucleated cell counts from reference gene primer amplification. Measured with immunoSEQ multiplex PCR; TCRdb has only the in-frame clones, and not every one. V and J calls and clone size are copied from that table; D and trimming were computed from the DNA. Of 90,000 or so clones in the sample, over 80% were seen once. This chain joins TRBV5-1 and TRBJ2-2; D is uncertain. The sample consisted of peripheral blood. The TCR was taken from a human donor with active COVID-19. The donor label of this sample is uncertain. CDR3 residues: CASSLEIGGELFF. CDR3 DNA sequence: TGCGCCAGCAGCTTAGAGATTGGCGGGGAGCTGTTTTTT.